This passage covers 15 T cell receptor beta chains from one sample sequenced in a study of T cells in Graves' hyperthyroidism and ophthalmopathy. Authors of the study amplified TCR beta CDR3 regions from RNA transcripts. An initial round of RT-PCR targeting the TCR CDR3 relied on the HTBI primer set. One entry per CDR3 protein results from TCRdb running MiXCR on the multiplex PCR reads. The sample has a few hundred thousand distinct CDR3 sequences; about 15% are singletons. The specimen sequenced was blood. These receptors were taken from a woman in her 30s with Graves' hyperthyroidism.

In its sample, this clonotype was seen a few times. CDR3 sequence reads: CAISAGNSNQPQHF. Written as DNA, the CDR3 is TGTGCCATCAGTGCTGGAAACAGCAATCAGCCCCAGCATTTT. The chain joins TRBV10-3 to TRBJ1-5; D unresolved. Germline V gene lookup returns CDR1 ENHRY and CDR2 SYGVKD. V was cut by 4 bases and J by 1 base, with 8 bases left in between. CDR3 length equals 14 residues.

This clonotype was recorded at least ten times. The CDR3: CASSQDYGRAGDTQYF. The CDR3 DNA reads TGTGCCAGCAGCCAAGATTACGGGAGGGCCGGAGATACGCAGTATTTT. The chain employs TRBV3-1 and TRBJ2-3; 8 bases line up with TRBD2. The V segment lost 0 bases and the J segment 5 bases; nucleotides outside the gene matches: 7. Germline V gene data show CDR1 as LGHDT and CDR2 as YNNKEL (reference sequence). CDR3 length equals 16 residues.

The chain employs TRBV2 and TRBJ2-5, with D unclear. The germline gives CDR1 SNHLY, CDR2 FYNNEI. V lost 3 bases and J lost 2, with 10 bases in between. The CDR3 runs 14 residues. CDR3 nucleotide sequence: TGTGCCAGCAGTGACTCTCGGGTGCAAGAGACCCAGTACTTC. Its protein is CASSDSRVQETQYF.

The CDR3 loop reads CASHSGLPGNNQPQHF. The DNA for the CDR3 is TGTGCCAGCCACTCGGGACTTCCCGGGAACAATCAGCCCCAGCATTTT. V usage is TRBV2 and J usage is TRBJ1-5; tentative D call: TRBD1 (5 bases). The CDR3 covers 16 residues. Trimming shortened V by 8 bases and J by 3 bases, and 20 bases separated the two germline ends. The germline V gene has CDR1 SNHLY and CDR2 FYNNEI. Variable domain in full (rest from reference TRBV2 and TRBJ1-5): EPEVTQTPSHQVTQMGQEVILRCVPISNHLYFYWYRQILGQKVEFLVSFYNNEISEKSEIFDDQFSVERPDGSNFTLKIRSTKLEDSAMYFCASHSGLPGNNQPQHFGDGTRLSIL.

The V gene is TRBV7-2, the J gene TRBJ2-2, with D unclear. V was trimmed by 2 bases and J by 5 bases, leaving 12 bases between them. CDR3 length: 15 residues. Germline CDR1 reads SGHTA; CDR2 reads FQGNSA. In DNA, the CDR3 is TGTGCCAGCAGCTTATTCGACCAACGGACCGGGGAGCTGTTTTTT. Amino acids: CASSLFDQRTGELFF.

This clonotype was recorded many times. This chain connects TRBV28 to TRBJ2-3; D might be TRBD1 (5 bases). Germline-derived CDR1 and CDR2 are MDHEN and SYDVKM. V lost 7 bases, J lost 2 bases, and 10 bases lay in between. CDR3 size: 13 residues. The CDR3 spells CASMSGATDTQYF. DNA of the CDR3: TGTGCCAGCATGAGTGGGGCCACAGATACGCAGTATTTT. Full variable domain (missing parts from reference TRBV28 and TRBJ2-3): DVKVTQSSRYLVKRTGEKVFLECVQDMDHENMFWYRQDPGLGLRLIYFSYDVKMKEKGDIPEGYSVSREKKERFSLILESASTNQTSMYLCASMSGATDTQYFGPGTRLTVL.

This clonotype was recorded at least ten times. The chain is built from TRBV18 and TRBJ1-6; D is unresolved. V lost 1 base, J lost 7 bases, and 11 bases lay in between. The germline V gene encodes CDR1 KGHSH and CDR2 LQKENI. This CDR3 contains 15 residues. CDR3: CASSPQSKGNSPLHF. The CDR3 region has the DNA TGTGCCAGCTCACCACAAAGTAAAGGAAATTCACCCCTCCACTTT.

The sample holds many counts of this clonotype. V and J are TRBV12-3 or TRBV12-4 and TRBJ1-2; 8 bases are shared with TRBD1. CDR3 length: 15 residues. V was pared by 7 bases and J by 8 bases, with 15 bases of the junction left unmatched. CDR3 in amino acids: CASTLRTGRYVGYTF. The CDR3 bases are TGTGCCAGCACCCTCCGGACAGGGAGATACGTCGGCTACACCTTC.

The V and J genes are TRBV7-2 and TRBJ2-1; 15 bases fit TRBD2. Trimming cost V 5 bases and J 4 bases; bases outside gene matches: 18. The CDR3 loop spans 21 amino acids. CDR1 SGHTA and CDR2 FQGNSA come from the germline V gene. The CDR3 here is CASSSPYPGTSGGFVYNEQFF. As DNA, the CDR3 is TGTGCCAGCAGCAGCCCCTACCCTGGGACTAGCGGGGGGTTTGTGTACAATGAGCAGTTCTTC.

The table lists this clonotype with many counts. The V call is TRBV20-1, the J call TRBJ2-5, with 8 bases fitting TRBD1. The CDR3 contains 15 residues. V lost 0 bases, J lost 5 bases, and 8 bases stayed unmatched. Germline loops: CDR1 DFQATT, CDR2 SNEGSKA (reference sequence). The CDR3 reads CSAREAPGGGETQYF. CDR3 coding DNA: TGCAGTGCTAGAGAGGCCCCAGGGGGCGGGGAGACCCAGTACTTC.

The V call is TRBV10-3, the J call TRBJ2-5; D gene ambiguous. This CDR3 comprises 13 residues. V was trimmed by 2 bases and J by 2 bases, leaving 6 bases between them. Germline loops: CDR1 ENHRY, CDR2 SYGVKD. CDR3 in DNA: TGTGCCATCAGTGAGGGCGTACAAGAGACCCAGTACTTC. Amino acid sequence: CAISEGVQETQYF.

This clonotype was seen many times. V and J are TRBV3-1 and TRBJ2-7; D unresolved. The germline gives CDR1 LGHDT, CDR2 YNNKEL (reference sequence). CDR3 size: 13 residues. The V end lost 4 bases, the J end lost 2 bases, and 9 bases lay between the germline ends. The CDR3 DNA reads as TGTGCCAGCAGCCCAAGTGGGGCCTACGAGCAGTACTTC. This codes for CASSPSGAYEQYF.

This clonotype came up many times. The V call is TRBV28, the J call TRBJ1-2, with TRBD1 as a possible D gene (6 bases). The CDR3 extends over 13 amino acids. From germline, CDR1 is MDHEN and CDR2 SYDVKM. Trimming shortened V by 7 bases and J by 4 bases, and 13 bases separated the two germline ends. The CDR3 DNA is TGTGCCAGCAAGTTGGACAGCAGCTATGGCTACACCTTC. This codes for CASKLDSSYGYTF.

This clonotype was observed at least ten times. The J gene is TRBJ2-1, the V gene TRBV2; 10 nucleotides match TRBD1. The CDR3 is 14 amino acids. Germline V gene sequence: CDR1 SNHLY, CDR2 FYNNEI. J lost 3 bases, V lost 8 bases, and 4 bases had no gene match. CDR3 sequence (DNA): TGTGCCAGCTCCGGGACAGGGGTCTACAATGAGCAGTTCTTC. This codes for CASSGTGVYNEQFF.

In this sample, this clonotype turned up many times. CDR3 in DNA: TGTGCCAGCAGCTTGCTCGGTAGGCAGCCCAATCAGCCCCAGCATTTT. It translates to CASSLLGRQPNQPQHF. J is TRBJ1-5 and V is TRBV5-8; D remains ambiguous. The CDR3 covers 16 residues. Trimming took off 1 base at V and 3 bases at J, with 14 bases between the two ends. In germline, CDR1 is SGHTS, CDR2 YDEGEE.